These 14 T cell receptor beta chains were sequenced from one sample in a study of CXCR3-negative and CXCR3-positive naive CD8 T cells. All TRB cDNA libraries came from 5' RACE performed with UMI labels. Reprocessing the 5' RACE reads, TCRdb reports a single entry for every CDR3 protein and omits DNA. The sample totals 100,000 to 150,000 distinct CDR3 sequences. The specimen was naive CXCR3- CD8+ T cells from blood. Documented subset: CD45RO-CCR7+CD27+CD95- naive CD8+ T cells lacking CXCR3 (TNR3-). All receptors come from a human donor in good health. Some clones in this sample may be carry-over from other donors' samples.

CDR3 region: CASSHNHNGERREQYF. The chain recombines TRBV9 with TRBJ2-7; TCRdb's assignment of TRBD2 cannot be checked, as there is no DNA. The CDR3 loop spans 16 amino acids. CDR1 and CDR2 from the germline V gene are SGDLS and YYNGEE. Looking up the rest from reference TRBV9 and TRBJ2-7 gives the full variable domain: DSGVTQTPKHLITATGQRVTLRCSPRSGDLSVYWYQQSLDQGLQFLIQYYNGEERAKGNILERFSAQQFPDLHSELNLSSLELGDSALYFCASSHNHNGERREQYFGPGTRLTVT.

The chain employs TRBV2 and TRBJ2-1; without DNA, the TCRdb call of TRBD2 cannot be checked. Germline V gene data show CDR1 as SNHLY and CDR2 as FYNNEI. This CDR3 is built from 14 residues. The CDR3 sequence: CASSALVGYNEQFF.

V is TRBV5-1 and J is TRBJ2-1; lacking DNA, the TRBD2 call made by TCRdb goes unchecked. The CDR3 spans 17 residues. Germline V lookup: CDR1 SGHRS, CDR2 YFSETQ. CDR3 residues: CASSPSGTSGGADEQFF.

The chain uses TRBV29-1 and TRBJ1-2; the D gene TCRdb calls, TRBD1, cannot be checked with no DNA. Germline CDR1 SQVTM, CDR2 ANQGSEA. CDR3 length equals 15 residues. The CDR3 reads CSVLRPGGRDYGYTF.

The chain employs TRBV29-1 and TRBJ2-2. Germline V gene data show CDR1 as SQVTM and CDR2 as ANQGSEA. There are 13 residues in the CDR3. CDR3 region: CSARVGNTGELFF.

The chain carries TRBV14 and TRBJ2-7; the TRBD1 assignment by TCRdb is unverifiable without DNA. The germline gives CDR1 SGHDN, CDR2 FVKESK. CDR3 length: 16 amino acids. CDR3 in amino acids: CASSPTRGRSSYEQYF.

The V call is TRBV29-1, the J call TRBJ2-7; TCRdb's D call of TRBD1 is untestable without DNA. CDR1 and CDR2 from the germline V gene are SQVTM and ANQGSEA. This CDR3 is built from 15 residues. This CDR3 is CSVEELGTGGYEQYF.

The V gene is TRBV4-3, the J gene TRBJ2-5. Germline-derived CDR1 and CDR2 are LGHNA and YSLEER. The CDR3 extends over 13 amino acids. CDR3 loop: CASSQDIRETQYF.

The V call is TRBV18, the J call TRBJ2-1; TCRdb's D gene call, TRBD2, goes unchecked for lack of DNA. CDR1 is KGHSH, CDR2 LQKENI, per germline. The CDR3 runs to 16 residues. The chain's CDR3 is CASSPPLTSPFDEQFF.

V usage is TRBV6-5 and J usage is TRBJ2-7; TCRdb's assignment of TRBD2 cannot be checked, as there is no DNA. CDR1 and CDR2 from the germline V gene are MNHEY and SVGAGI. The CDR3 has 17 amino acids. Here the CDR3 reads CASSYSRVAGVSWEQYF.

The chain employs TRBV27 and TRBJ1-1. CDR1 and CDR2 from the germline V gene are MNHEY and SMNVEV (reference sequence). There are 13 residues in the CDR3. CDR3 in amino acids: CASSKLGEAEAFF.

The V gene is TRBV5-5, the J gene TRBJ2-7. The length of the CDR3 is 12 residues. Per the germline V gene, CDR1 is SGHKS and CDR2 is YYEKEE (reference sequence). CDR3 sequence: CASSPTRERKYF.

The CDR3 region is CASSLGQGWNTEAFF. V and J are TRBV28 and TRBJ1-1; no DNA is available, so the TRBD1 call from TCRdb remains unchecked. Germline lookup yields CDR1 MDHEN and CDR2 SYDVKM. CDR3 length: 15 residues.

J is TRBJ2-7 and V is TRBV7-9; TCRdb selects TRBD2, and the lack of DNA leaves this call unchecked. The length of the CDR3 is 16 residues. Germline V gene sequence: CDR1 SEHNR, CDR2 FQNEAQ (reference sequence). The CDR3 protein is CASSFPTGVSPYEQYF.